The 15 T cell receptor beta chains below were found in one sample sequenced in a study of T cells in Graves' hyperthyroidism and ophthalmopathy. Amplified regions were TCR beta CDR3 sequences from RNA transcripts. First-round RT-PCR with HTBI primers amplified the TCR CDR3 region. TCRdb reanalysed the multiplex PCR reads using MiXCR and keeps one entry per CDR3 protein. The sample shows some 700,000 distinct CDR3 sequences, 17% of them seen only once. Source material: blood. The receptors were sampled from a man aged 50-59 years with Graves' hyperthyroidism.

The CDR3 coding sequence is TGTGCCACCAGTGATTACCTTGGGAATGAGCAGTTCTTC. Amino acids: CATSDYLGNEQFF. This sequence joins TRBV24-1 and TRBJ2-1; no clear D. From germline, CDR1 is KGHDR and CDR2 SFDVKD. The CDR3 runs to 13 residues. V lost 2 bases and J 7 bases, leaving 8 bases between the germline ends.

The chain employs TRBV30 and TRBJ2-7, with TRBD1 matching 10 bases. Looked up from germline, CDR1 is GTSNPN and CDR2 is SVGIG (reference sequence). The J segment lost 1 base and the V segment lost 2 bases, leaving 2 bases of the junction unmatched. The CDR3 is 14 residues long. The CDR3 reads CAWSQGQGSYEQYF. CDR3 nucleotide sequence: TGTGCCTGGAGTCAGGGACAGGGGTCCTACGAGCAGTACTTC.

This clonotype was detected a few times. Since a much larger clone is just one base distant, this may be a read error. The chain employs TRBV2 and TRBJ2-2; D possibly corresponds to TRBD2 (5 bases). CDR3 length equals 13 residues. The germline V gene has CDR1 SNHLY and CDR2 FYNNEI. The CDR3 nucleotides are TGTGCCAGCATTCTAAGCCTCACCGGGGAGCTGGTTTTT. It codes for CASILSLTGELVF.

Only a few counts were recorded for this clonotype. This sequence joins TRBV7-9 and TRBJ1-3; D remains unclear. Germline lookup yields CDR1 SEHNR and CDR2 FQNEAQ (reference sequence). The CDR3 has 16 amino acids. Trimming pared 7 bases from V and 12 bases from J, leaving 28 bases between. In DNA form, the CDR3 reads TGTGCCAGCACCCCGGGAGGAGGGCCCCCAAACAGTGGCATATATTTT. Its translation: CASTPGGGPPNSGIYF. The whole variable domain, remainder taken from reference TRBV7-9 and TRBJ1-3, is DTGVSQNPRHKITKRGQNVTFRCDPISEHNRLYWYRQTLGQGPEFLTYFQNEAQLEKSRLLSDRFSAERPKGSFSTLEIQRTEQGDSAMYLCASTPGGGPPNSGIYFGEGSWLTVV.

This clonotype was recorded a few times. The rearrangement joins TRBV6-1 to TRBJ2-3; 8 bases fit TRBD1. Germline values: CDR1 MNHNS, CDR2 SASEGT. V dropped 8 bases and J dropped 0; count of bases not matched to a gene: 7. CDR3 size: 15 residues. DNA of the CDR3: TGTGCCAGCGGACAGGGCTTATCTAGCACAGATACGCAGTATTTT. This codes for CASGQGLSSTDTQYF.

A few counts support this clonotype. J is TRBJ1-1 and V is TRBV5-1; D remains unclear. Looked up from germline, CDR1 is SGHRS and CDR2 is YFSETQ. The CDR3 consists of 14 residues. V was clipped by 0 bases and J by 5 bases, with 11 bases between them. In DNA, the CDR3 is TGCGCCAGCAGCTTGGATGGGTGGGGTACTGAAGCTTTCTTT. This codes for CASSLDGWGTEAFF.

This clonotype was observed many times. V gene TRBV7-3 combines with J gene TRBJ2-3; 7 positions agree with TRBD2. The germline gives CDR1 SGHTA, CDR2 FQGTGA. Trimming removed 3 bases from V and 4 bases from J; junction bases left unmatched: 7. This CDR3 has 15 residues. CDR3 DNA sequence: TGTGCCAGCAGCTTGGTGGGAGGGCCGTCAGATACGCAGTATTTT. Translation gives CASSLVGGPSDTQYF.

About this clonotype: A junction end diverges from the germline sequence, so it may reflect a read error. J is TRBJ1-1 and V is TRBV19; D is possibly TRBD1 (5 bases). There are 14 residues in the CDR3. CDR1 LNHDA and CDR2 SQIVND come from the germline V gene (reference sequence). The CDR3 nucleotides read TGTGCCAGTAGTATAAAAGGGGAAATCACTGGAGCTTTCTTT. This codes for CASSIKGEITGAFF.

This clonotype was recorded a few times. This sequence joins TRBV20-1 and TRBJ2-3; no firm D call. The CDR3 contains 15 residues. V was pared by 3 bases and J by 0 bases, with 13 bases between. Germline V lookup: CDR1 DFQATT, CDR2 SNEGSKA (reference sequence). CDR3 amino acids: CSARARAGSTDTQYF. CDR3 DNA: TGCAGTGCTAGGGCTAGGGCCGGGAGCACAGATACGCAGTATTTT.

The CDR3 sequence is CASSFGGQPQETQYF. CDR3 coding DNA: TGTGCCAGCAGCTTCGGGGGTCAACCCCAAGAGACCCAGTACTTC. V usage is TRBV11-1 and J usage is TRBJ2-5; a weak D match, TRBD2 (6 bases). Germline V gene sequence: CDR1 SGHAT, CDR2 FQDESV (reference sequence). V was trimmed by 3 bases and J by 1 base, leaving 12 bases between them. The CDR3 extends over 15 amino acids.

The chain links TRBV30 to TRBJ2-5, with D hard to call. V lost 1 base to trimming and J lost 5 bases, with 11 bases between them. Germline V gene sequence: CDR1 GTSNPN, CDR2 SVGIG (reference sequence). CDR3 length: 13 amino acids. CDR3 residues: CAWSGKGWETQYF. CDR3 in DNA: TGTGCCTGGAGTGGTAAGGGTTGGGAGACCCAGTACTTC. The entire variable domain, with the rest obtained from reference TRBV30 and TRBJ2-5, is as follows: SQTIHQWPATLVQPVGSPLSLECTVEGTSNPNLYWYRQAAGRGLQLLFYSVGIGQISSEVPQNLSASRPQDRQFILSSKKLLLSDSGFYLCAWSGKGWETQYFGPGTRLLVL.

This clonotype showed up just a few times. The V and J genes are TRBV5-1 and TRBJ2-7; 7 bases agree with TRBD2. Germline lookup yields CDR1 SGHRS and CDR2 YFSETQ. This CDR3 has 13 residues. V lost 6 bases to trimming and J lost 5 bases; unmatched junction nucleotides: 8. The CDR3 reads CASNRDYSHEQYF. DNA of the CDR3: TGCGCCAGCAACCGGGACTATTCCCACGAGCAGTACTTC.

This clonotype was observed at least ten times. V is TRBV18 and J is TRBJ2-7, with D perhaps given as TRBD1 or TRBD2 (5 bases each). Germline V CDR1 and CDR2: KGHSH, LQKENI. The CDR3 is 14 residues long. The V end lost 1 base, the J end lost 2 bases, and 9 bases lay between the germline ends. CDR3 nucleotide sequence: TGTGCCAGCTCACCACGGGACGGCGCCTACGAGCAGTACTTC. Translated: CASSPRDGAYEQYF.

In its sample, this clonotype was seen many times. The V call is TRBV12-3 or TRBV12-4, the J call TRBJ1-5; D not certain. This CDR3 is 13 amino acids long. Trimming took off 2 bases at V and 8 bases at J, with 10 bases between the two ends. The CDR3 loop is CASSLRGKEPQHF. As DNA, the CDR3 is TGTGCCAGCAGTTTACGGGGAAAGGAGCCCCAGCATTTT.

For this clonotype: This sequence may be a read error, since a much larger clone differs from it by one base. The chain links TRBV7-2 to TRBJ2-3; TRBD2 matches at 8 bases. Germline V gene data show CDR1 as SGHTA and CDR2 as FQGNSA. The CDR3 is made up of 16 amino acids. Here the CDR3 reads CAGSLAGTRSTDTQYF. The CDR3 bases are TGTGCCGGCAGCTTAGCCGGGACTAGAAGCACAGATACGCAGTATTTT.